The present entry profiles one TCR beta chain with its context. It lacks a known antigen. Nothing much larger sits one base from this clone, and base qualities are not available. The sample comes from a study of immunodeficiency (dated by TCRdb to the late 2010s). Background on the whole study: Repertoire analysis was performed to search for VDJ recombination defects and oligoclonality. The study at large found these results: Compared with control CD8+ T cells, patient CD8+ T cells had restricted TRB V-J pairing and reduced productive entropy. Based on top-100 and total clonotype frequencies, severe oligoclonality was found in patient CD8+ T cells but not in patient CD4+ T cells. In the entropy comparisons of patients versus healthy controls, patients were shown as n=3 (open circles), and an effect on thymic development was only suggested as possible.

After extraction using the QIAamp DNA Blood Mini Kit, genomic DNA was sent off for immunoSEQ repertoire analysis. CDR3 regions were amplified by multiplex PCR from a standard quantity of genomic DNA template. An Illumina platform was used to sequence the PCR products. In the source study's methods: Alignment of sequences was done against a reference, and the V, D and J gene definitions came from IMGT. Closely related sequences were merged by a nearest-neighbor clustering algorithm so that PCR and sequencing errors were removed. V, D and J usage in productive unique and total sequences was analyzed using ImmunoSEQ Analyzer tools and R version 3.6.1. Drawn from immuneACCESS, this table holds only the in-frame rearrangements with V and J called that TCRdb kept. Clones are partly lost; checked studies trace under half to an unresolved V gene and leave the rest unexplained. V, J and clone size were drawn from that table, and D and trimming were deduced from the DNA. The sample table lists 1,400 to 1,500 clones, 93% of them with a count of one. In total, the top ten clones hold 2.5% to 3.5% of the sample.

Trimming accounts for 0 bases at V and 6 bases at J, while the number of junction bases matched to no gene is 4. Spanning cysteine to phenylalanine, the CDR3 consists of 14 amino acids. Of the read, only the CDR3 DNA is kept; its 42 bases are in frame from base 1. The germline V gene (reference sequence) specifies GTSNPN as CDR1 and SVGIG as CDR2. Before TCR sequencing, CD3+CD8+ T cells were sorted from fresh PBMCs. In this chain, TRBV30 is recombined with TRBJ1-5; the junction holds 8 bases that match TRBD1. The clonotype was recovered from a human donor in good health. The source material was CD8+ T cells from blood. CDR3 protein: CAWSVGQGGQPQHF. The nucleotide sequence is TGTGCCTGGAGTGTCGGACAGGGTGGTCAGCCCCAGCATTTT.